This TCR beta chain came from a study of cytomegalovirus exposure and HLA in healthy donors. A word on this clone: Its cognate antigen is unknown.

Findings and limits, study-wide: Cytomegalovirus association was assigned to more than 150 TCR beta chains. With further analysis later on, most CMV-associated TCR beta chains appeared HLA-restricted. Reportedly, fewer N-insertions than the roughly 700-donor mean appeared in an Asian-associated ancestry cluster in a later analysis. When the data were analyzed later, several of the most significant clusters appeared to be linked to common viral pathogens.

The PCR was carried out with 60 Vbeta primers and 13 Jbeta primers. Generated by immunoSEQ multiplex PCR, the TCRdb table keeps only in-frame clones and is missing some. The table lists 150,000 to 200,000 clones, about 80% of them singletons. The CDR3 is 17 residues long. The junction had 9 bases not matched to a gene; V was cut back by 6 bases and J by 3 bases. Germline CDR1 MNHEY, CDR2 SMNVEV (reference sequence). The clonotype was recovered from a man between 35 and 55 years old in good health and CMV-seronegative. The chain joins TRBV27 to TRBJ2-5; 14 nucleotides line up with TRBD2. Specimen: PBMCs. CDR3 sequence: CASSLNPGLAGEETQYF. The CDR3 region has the DNA TGTGCCAGCAGCCTTAATCCGGGACTAGCGGGAGAAGAGACCCAGTACTTC.